Listed below are T cell receptor beta chains from one sample, sequenced in a study of T cell repertoires in cytomegalovirus infection. Using its own MiXCR run on the reads, TCRdb lists one record per CDR3 protein. The table lists roughly 34,000 distinct CDR3 sequences, about 52% of them singletons. The antigens of these receptors remain unknown. Sample: CD8+ T cells from cultured PBMCs, taken from culture after CMV antigen stimulation. These receptor sequences come from a human donor in good health (CMV status not recorded). Some clones in this sample may be carry-over from other donors' samples. The CDR3 runs from the conserved cysteine through the conserved F or W. D genes are given only for firm matches. Part of the rows lack a size; the others show once, few, many or a class for expanded clones.

D gene: TRBD2
V gene: TRBV11-1
CDR3 length: 15
clone size: -
J gene: TRBJ2-5
CDR3 DNA: TGTGCCAGCGGGGGTAGCGGGGGAGCTGAAGAGACCCAGTACTTC
CDR3 protein: CASGGSGGAEETQYF

D gene: -
V gene: TRBV7-2
CDR3 length: 17
clone size: few
J gene: TRBJ2-5
CDR3 DNA: TGTGCCAGCAGCTTAACGGTGGGGTCGGCGGGCCAAGAGACCCAGTACTTC
CDR3 protein: CASSLTVGSAGQETQYF

D gene: TRBD1
V gene: TRBV12-3/TRBV12-4
CDR3 length: 17
clone size: -
J gene: TRBJ1-1
CDR3 DNA: TGTGCCAGCACCCAGTCCAGGGAAGGGGGCATGAACACTGAAGCTTTCTTT
CDR3 protein: CASTQSREGGMNTEAFF

D gene: -
V gene: TRBV10-3
CDR3 length: 12
clone size: -
J gene: TRBJ2-7
CDR3 DNA: TGTGCCATCAGTGAGTCCCGGGACGAGCAGTACTTC
CDR3 protein: CAISESRDEQYF

D gene: -
V gene: TRBV6-5
CDR3 length: 15
clone size: -
J gene: TRBJ1-4
CDR3 DNA: TGTGCCAGCAGTTACTCTCCAGGAGCTAATGAAAAACTGTTTTTT
CDR3 protein: CASSYSPGANEKLFF

D gene: -
V gene: TRBV19
CDR3 length: 17
clone size: -
J gene: TRBJ2-3
CDR3 DNA: TGTGCCAGTAGTATAGGGGCAAAGCGTTTTGTAGCAGATACGCAGTATTTT
CDR3 protein: CASSIGAKRFVADTQYF

D gene: TRBD2
V gene: TRBV11-2
CDR3 length: 16
clone size: -
J gene: TRBJ2-5
CDR3 DNA: TGTGCCAGCAGGTCTAGCGTCACACGGGGGGAAGAGACCCAGTACTTC
CDR3 protein: CASRSSVTRGEETQYF

D gene: -
V gene: TRBV6-5
CDR3 length: 12
clone size: few
J gene: TRBJ2-7
CDR3 DNA: TGTGCCAGCAGTGCCAGGGTTTCCGAGCAGTACTTC
CDR3 protein: CASSARVSEQYF

D gene: -
V gene: TRBV19
CDR3 length: 13
clone size: -
J gene: TRBJ2-7
CDR3 DNA: TGTGCCAGTAGCGGGAGAGTCCCCTACGAGCAGTACTTC
CDR3 protein: CASSGRVPYEQYF

D gene: -
V gene: TRBV7-9
CDR3 length: 15
clone size: once
J gene: TRBJ2-7
CDR3 DNA: TGTGCCAGCAGCTTAAGGAGCGAAAGGGGCAACGAGCAGTACTTC
CDR3 protein: CASSLRSERGNEQYF

D gene: -
V gene: TRBV11-3
CDR3 length: 16
clone size: -
J gene: TRBJ2-1
CDR3 DNA: TGTGCCAGCAGCTTATCCGGGGGAAGCTCCTACAATGAGCAGTTCTTC
CDR3 protein: CASSLSGGSSYNEQFF

D gene: TRBD2
V gene: TRBV6-6
CDR3 length: 16
clone size: once
J gene: TRBJ2-3
CDR3 DNA: TGTGCCAGCAGACGCGGGACTAGCGCCAAAGGAGATACGCAGTATTTT
CDR3 protein: CASRRGTSAKGDTQYF

D gene: -
V gene: TRBV27
CDR3 length: 13
clone size: few
J gene: TRBJ2-1
CDR3 DNA: TGTGCCAGCAGTTTGCCCACTCGGTATGAGCAGTTCTTC
CDR3 protein: CASSLPTRYEQFF

D gene: TRBD1
V gene: TRBV28
CDR3 length: 15
clone size: few
J gene: TRBJ2-2
CDR3 DNA: TGTGCCAGCAGTATAGGGGGCTCGGACACCGGGGAGCTGTTTTTT
CDR3 protein: CASSIGGSDTGELFF

D gene: TRBD2
V gene: TRBV7-6
CDR3 length: 14
clone size: once
J gene: TRBJ2-1
CDR3 DNA: TGTGCCAGCAGCGAGGGACTAGCGGTTAATGAGCAGTTCTTC
CDR3 protein: CASSEGLAVNEQFF

D gene: -
V gene: TRBV4-2
CDR3 length: 18
clone size: -
J gene: TRBJ2-1
CDR3 DNA: TGTGCCAGCAGCCAACTGGCCGAGGGGCTAAGCTCCTACAATGAGCAGTTCTTC
CDR3 protein: CASSQLAEGLSSYNEQFF

D gene: TRBD1
V gene: TRBV27
CDR3 length: 14
clone size: many
J gene: TRBJ1-2
CDR3 DNA: TGTGCCAGCAGCCACCCTGGCACAGGGGAGAGCTACACCTTC
CDR3 protein: CASSHPGTGESYTF

D gene: -
V gene: TRBV25-1
CDR3 length: 13
clone size: -
J gene: TRBJ1-1
CDR3 DNA: TGTGCCAGCAGTGAATACGGGTGGCCTGGAGCTTTCTTT
CDR3 protein: CASSEYGWPGAFF

D gene: TRBD1
V gene: TRBV3-1
CDR3 length: 16
clone size: once
J gene: TRBJ1-6
CDR3 DNA: TGTGCCAGCAGCCAAGAGACCGGGACAGCAGATTCACCCCTCCACTTT
CDR3 protein: CASSQETGTADSPLHF

D gene: -
V gene: TRBV5-6
CDR3 length: 15
clone size: few
J gene: TRBJ1-2
CDR3 DNA: TGTGCCAGCAGCTTGCCGCGGGGCCTTTACTATGGCTACACCTTC
CDR3 protein: CASSLPRGLYYGYTF

D gene: TRBD1
V gene: TRBV7-9
CDR3 length: 17
clone size: -
J gene: TRBJ1-2
CDR3 DNA: TGTGCCAGCAGCTCATCCGGGACAGCGACCAGCAACTATGGCTACACCTTC
CDR3 protein: CASSSSGTATSNYGYTF

D gene: -
V gene: TRBV7-4
CDR3 length: 13
clone size: few
J gene: TRBJ2-7
CDR3 DNA: TGTGCCAGCGGGCGGGCGAGCTCCTACGAGCAGTACTTC
CDR3 protein: CASGRASSYEQYF

D gene: -
V gene: TRBV6-6
CDR3 length: 14
clone size: -
J gene: TRBJ1-4
CDR3 DNA: TGTGCCAGCAGTTACTCGACAAGAGCTGAAAAACTGTTTTTT
CDR3 protein: CASSYSTRAEKLFF

D gene: TRBD2
V gene: TRBV4-1
CDR3 length: 15
clone size: few
J gene: TRBJ2-3
CDR3 DNA: TGCGCCAGCAGCCTCCGGACTAGATCGGCAGATACGCAGTATTTT
CDR3 protein: CASSLRTRSADTQYF

D gene: -
V gene: TRBV7-6
CDR3 length: 13
clone size: -
J gene: TRBJ2-7
CDR3 DNA: TGTGCCAGCAGCCCCGGGGGCAACTACGAGCAGTACTTC
CDR3 protein: CASSPGGNYEQYF

D gene: TRBD1
V gene: TRBV7-3
CDR3 length: 14
clone size: few
J gene: TRBJ2-3
CDR3 DNA: TGTGCCAGCAGCCCGGGACAGACCACAGATACGCAGTATTTT
CDR3 protein: CASSPGQTTDTQYF

D gene: -
V gene: TRBV19
CDR3 length: 14
clone size: few
J gene: TRBJ2-1
CDR3 DNA: TGTGCCAGTAGTATCGGCAGGACGGACAATGAGCAGTTCTTC
CDR3 protein: CASSIGRTDNEQFF

D gene: TRBD1
V gene: TRBV7-9
CDR3 length: 16
clone size: few
J gene: TRBJ2-7
CDR3 DNA: TGTGCCAGCAGCTTAGCTGAGGGACAGGGGCTCTACGAGCAGTACTTC
CDR3 protein: CASSLAEGQGLYEQYF

D gene: -
V gene: TRBV7-3
CDR3 length: 13
clone size: -
J gene: TRBJ2-3
CDR3 DNA: TGTGCCAGCAGCTATCTTAGCACAGATACGCAGTATTTT
CDR3 protein: CASSYLSTDTQYF

D gene: TRBD2
V gene: TRBV7-3
CDR3 length: 17
clone size: few
J gene: TRBJ2-5
CDR3 DNA: TGTGCCAGCAGCTTATATCACACTAGCGGGAGTGGAGAGACCCAGTACTTC
CDR3 protein: CASSLYHTSGSGETQYF

D gene: -
V gene: TRBV7-2
CDR3 length: 12
clone size: -
J gene: TRBJ1-6
CDR3 DNA: TGTGCCAGCAGCTTTTGGGGTCTCCCCCTCCACTTT
CDR3 protein: CASSFWGLPLHF

D gene: TRBD2
V gene: TRBV4-2
CDR3 length: 18
clone size: once
J gene: TRBJ2-1
CDR3 DNA: TGTGCCAGCAGCCAAGGGGGGGCTAGAATAGCGGGAGGGAATGAGCAGTTCTTC
CDR3 protein: CASSQGGARIAGGNEQFF

D gene: TRBD1
V gene: TRBV19
CDR3 length: 16
clone size: -
J gene: TRBJ2-4
CDR3 DNA: TGTGCCAGTACCCCCAGGGACAGGGGGCCGAAAAACATTCAGTACTTC
CDR3 protein: CASTPRDRGPKNIQYF

D gene: -
V gene: TRBV19
CDR3 length: 13
clone size: -
J gene: TRBJ2-1
CDR3 DNA: TGTGCCAGTAGTATCGAGGGGGGCAATGAGCAGTTCTTC
CDR3 protein: CASSIEGGNEQFF

D gene: -
V gene: TRBV11-2
CDR3 length: 15
clone size: -
J gene: TRBJ2-7
CDR3 DNA: TGTGCCAGCAGCTTAGGACAGGCCGCCCACTACGAGCAGTACTTC
CDR3 protein: CASSLGQAAHYEQYF

D gene: TRBD1
V gene: TRBV7-8
CDR3 length: 15
clone size: few
J gene: TRBJ2-5
CDR3 DNA: TGTGCCAGCAGCTCCGCCGGGACAGGGCAAGAGACCCAGTACTTC
CDR3 protein: CASSSAGTGQETQYF

D gene: -
V gene: TRBV29-1
CDR3 length: 14
clone size: -
J gene: TRBJ2-1
CDR3 DNA: TGCAGCGGGGGACGCTCAGGGGCCTACAATGAGCAGTTCTTC
CDR3 protein: CSGGRSGAYNEQFF

D gene: -
V gene: TRBV12-3/TRBV12-4
CDR3 length: 12
clone size: -
J gene: TRBJ2-3
CDR3 DNA: TGTGCCAGCAGTCCGGGGGCACGTACGCAGTATTTT
CDR3 protein: CASSPGARTQYF

D gene: TRBD2
V gene: TRBV7-9
CDR3 length: 17
clone size: few
J gene: TRBJ2-6
CDR3 DNA: TGTGCCAGCAGCCCCCCGGGGGGATACTCTGGGGCCAACGTCCTGACTTTC
CDR3 protein: CASSPPGGYSGANVLTF

D gene: TRBD1
V gene: TRBV29-1
CDR3 length: 16
clone size: -
J gene: TRBJ2-5
CDR3 DNA: TGCAGCGTTGAAGATGGGGGACAGGACGCACAAGAGACCCAGTACTTC
CDR3 protein: CSVEDGGQDAQETQYF

D gene: -
V gene: TRBV7-2
CDR3 length: 14
clone size: few
J gene: TRBJ1-2
CDR3 DNA: TGTGCCAGCAGCCCATTGGCAGGGGTCTATGGCTACACCTTC
CDR3 protein: CASSPLAGVYGYTF

D gene: TRBD2
V gene: TRBV11-2
CDR3 length: 15
clone size: -
J gene: TRBJ2-1
CDR3 DNA: TGTGCCAGCAGCTTAGAGGCGGGGGGGCACAATGAGCAGTTCTTC
CDR3 protein: CASSLEAGGHNEQFF

D gene: -
V gene: TRBV7-9
CDR3 length: 15
clone size: -
J gene: TRBJ2-7
CDR3 DNA: TGTGCCAGCAGCTCCACCGGGCGGAAGGTTTACGAGCAGTACTTC
CDR3 protein: CASSSTGRKVYEQYF

D gene: -
V gene: TRBV15
CDR3 length: 14
clone size: -
J gene: TRBJ2-5
CDR3 DNA: TGTGCCACCAGCAAATGGCGGAGCAAAGAGACCCAGTACTTC
CDR3 protein: CATSKWRSKETQYF

D gene: -
V gene: TRBV27
CDR3 length: 15
clone size: -
J gene: TRBJ1-2
CDR3 DNA: TGTGCCAGCAGTCCCGTCGACAGGTTGGGGGATGGCTACACCTTC
CDR3 protein: CASSPVDRLGDGYTF

D gene: -
V gene: TRBV7-3
CDR3 length: 15
clone size: few
J gene: TRBJ2-1
CDR3 DNA: TGTGCCAGCAGCTTAAGTGGGAGCTCCTACAATGAGCAGTTCTTC
CDR3 protein: CASSLSGSSYNEQFF

D gene: -
V gene: TRBV4-1
CDR3 length: 12
clone size: -
J gene: TRBJ2-1
CDR3 DNA: TGCGCCAGCAGCCAACAGAACAATGAGCAGTTCTTC
CDR3 protein: CASSQQNNEQFF

D gene: -
V gene: TRBV11-2
CDR3 length: 14
clone size: many
J gene: TRBJ2-1
CDR3 DNA: TGTGCCAGCAGCTTAGAAGGAGGGGCGAGTGAGCAGTTCTTC
CDR3 protein: CASSLEGGASEQFF

D gene: TRBD1
V gene: TRBV28
CDR3 length: 16
clone size: few
J gene: TRBJ2-5
CDR3 DNA: TGTGCCAGCAGTTTCGATAGGACAGGGGGCGACAAGACCCAGTACTTC
CDR3 protein: CASSFDRTGGDKTQYF

D gene: -
V gene: TRBV7-9
CDR3 length: 17
clone size: -
J gene: TRBJ1-3
CDR3 DNA: TGTGCCATCCCCACCGGCTCAGCGTTTGGAGGGGGAAACACCATATATTTT
CDR3 protein: CAIPTGSAFGGGNTIYF

D gene: -
V gene: TRBV5-8
CDR3 length: 14
clone size: -
J gene: TRBJ2-7
CDR3 DNA: TGTGCCAGCAGCCTCGACAGGAGTACCTACGAGCAGTACTTC
CDR3 protein: CASSLDRSTYEQYF

D gene: TRBD2
V gene: TRBV30
CDR3 length: 13
clone size: -
J gene: TRBJ2-5
CDR3 DNA: TGTGCCTGGGGCGGGGGGAATGGAGAGACCCAGTACTTC
CDR3 protein: CAWGGGNGETQYF

D gene: TRBD2
V gene: TRBV5-1
CDR3 length: 16
clone size: few
J gene: TRBJ2-1
CDR3 DNA: TGCGCCAGCAGCTTGCGACTAGCGGGGGGCCACAATGAGCAGTTCTTC
CDR3 protein: CASSLRLAGGHNEQFF

D gene: TRBD2
V gene: TRBV11-2
CDR3 length: 14
clone size: few
J gene: TRBJ2-5
CDR3 DNA: TGTGCCAGCGTTTCTAGCGGCCTTCAAGAGACCCAGTACTTC
CDR3 protein: CASVSSGLQETQYF

D gene: -
V gene: TRBV29-1
CDR3 length: 16
clone size: -
J gene: TRBJ2-5
CDR3 DNA: TGCAGCGTTGAACCGGGCGGGACAGAGTACCAAGAGACCCAGTACTTC
CDR3 protein: CSVEPGGTEYQETQYF

D gene: -
V gene: TRBV7-2
CDR3 length: 15
clone size: few
J gene: TRBJ2-3
CDR3 DNA: TGTGCCAGCAGCCCCATGGGGGCGAGGGGGGATACGCAGTATTTT
CDR3 protein: CASSPMGARGDTQYF